The T cell receptor beta chain described here comes from a study of post-analysis software for immune sequencing data. Looking at the study overall: The study covered relapsing-remitting, secondary progressive and progressive-relapsing courses of multiple sclerosis. Whole-study results and caveats: Analysis by F measure revealed that same-batch samples clustered strongly together. Compared with controls, patients showed significantly lower normalized Chao1 diversity. Comparison of patients with controls showed about 5 TRBV segments more frequent in patients, TRBV5-6, TRBV5-1 and TRBV20-1 among them.

The germline V gene has CDR1 LGHDT and CDR2 YNNKEL (reference sequence). This CDR3 region has 15 residues. Prepared libraries of TCR beta cDNA carried unique molecular identifiers. Each sample of roughly 0.9 to 11 million input T cells yielded roughly 500,000 cDNA molecules, so each molecule approximated one T cell. One entry per CDR3 protein, called by TCRdb with MiXCR from the PCR reads. This sample yields approximately 360,000 distinct CDR3 sequences, of which around 33% are seen a single time; under 15% belongs to the top ten. Notes on this clonotype: What it recognizes is unknown. Relative to the germline gene, one junction end is altered; a read error may explain this.

This clonotype was obtained from a girl aged 5-17 years with multiple sclerosis. The chain recombines TRBV3-1 with TRBJ2-1, with TRBD2 as a possible D gene (6 bases). Source material: blood. The CDR3 nucleotides read TGTGCCAGCAGCCAAGTCGGGACTCTCGGGAATGGGCAGTTCTTC. Translated: CASSQVGTLGNGQFF.